This T cell receptor beta chain originates from a study of T cells in tumors after PD-1 blockade. At the level of the study: Prior checkpoint blockade, systemic immunosuppressant use, or anti-cancer therapy within 4 weeks excluded patients. Either cemiplimab 350 mg every 2 weeks or pembrolizumab 200 mg every 3 weeks was given. During anti-PD-1 treatment, some patients continued daily vismodegib 150 mg.

With 4 bases clipped from V and 8 bases from J, the junction kept 7 bases outside the gene matches. CDR3 size: 13 residues. Germline V gives CDR1 SNHLY, CDR2 FYNNEI. Data came from immunoSEQ multiplex PCR; TCRdb stores just in-frame clones and leaves some out. The sample includes some 24,000 clones, roughly 80% of them seen just once. The V and J genes are TRBV2 and TRBJ1-2; the match to TRBD1 covers 7 bases. This clonotype originated in a human donor with basal cell carcinoma. The sequenced sample was PBMCs, obtained after anti-PD-1 treatment. CDR3 nucleotide sequence: TGTGCCAGCAGTGGGACAGGTTCGTACGGCTACACCTTC. It is translated as CASSGTGSYGYTF. Looking up the rest from reference TRBV2 and TRBJ1-2 gives the full variable domain: EPEVTQTPSHQVTQMGQEVILRCVPISNHLYFYWYRQILGQKVEFLVSFYNNEISEKSEIFDDQFSVERPDGSNFTLKIRSTKLEDSAMYFCASSGTGSYGYTFGSGTRLTVV.